This entry features one TCR beta chain sequence. No antigen is known for it. No base quality values were provided; no much bigger clone lies one nucleotide off. The entry originates in a study of cytomegalovirus exposure and HLA in healthy donors (dated by TCRdb to about 2017). Turning to the overall study: According to a later analysis, one platform produced both the 100 to 150 validation repertoires and the 720 or so repertoires of the first cohort. The aim of the study was to test whether cataloging public T cell receptors could identify signatures of past pathogen exposure. Along with the roughly 700-subject first cohort, a separate validation cohort of about 110 different subjects was used. To predict cytomegalovirus infection status, the study combined high-throughput TCR immunosequencing, statistical association of individual TCRs with disease status, and machine learning.

According to the germline V gene (reference sequence), CDR1 reads LNHNV and CDR2 reads YYDKDF. After removal of 3 bases from V and 2 bases from J, the junction retains 5 bases not matched to a gene. Measured from the cysteine to the phenylalanine, the CDR3 is 16 residues long. Only CDR3 DNA remains: 48 bases, in frame from the first base. Separate from the roughly 650-subject first cohort, the validation cohort of about 110 subjects was the group to which the donors belonged. Overall study results and their limits: Subsequent analysis determined that TCRs grouped into clusters in the first cohort also showed a tendency toward co-occurrence across the 120 validation repertoires, and 94% of cluster scores exceeded 0. A later analysis had no HLA typing for the validation cohort, so co-occurrence there was scored across all 120 or so repertoires. Most TCR sequences were seen in very few donors, while some public TCRs were found in many individuals. According to the authors, the approach could potentially be generalized to other disease states and immunological phenotypes. A total of 164 TCR beta chains were listed by the study as associated with cytomegalovirus. In vitro tests confirmed that a few of the cytomegalovirus-associated TCR beta chains recognize cytomegalovirus antigens. In both the original and validation cohorts, the classifier was reported to diagnose cytomegalovirus status with high specificity and sensitivity.

Library preparation used the immunoSEQ multiplex PCR assay. The study's processing was this. A statistical classification framework was developed to diagnose cytomegalovirus status using the catalog of TCR beta chain sequences. Drawn from immuneACCESS, this table holds only the in-frame rearrangements with V and J called that TCRdb kept. Clones are partly lost; checked studies trace under half to an unresolved V gene and leave the rest unexplained. That table is the source of V, J and clone size, and D and trimming were worked out from the DNA. For this sample there are about 140,000 clones; 80% to 90% appear just once. The top ten clonotypes cover nearly 3% of the sample.

Recombination connected TRBV15 to TRBJ2-3, with TRBD2 matching 10 junction bases. The clonotype was recovered from a man younger than 35 in good health and CMV-seronegative. Material for sequencing was PBMCs. The CDR3 protein sequence reads: CATSRRTSGFTDTQYF. The DNA reads TGTGCCACCAGCAGGCGGACTAGCGGATTCACAGATACGCAGTATTTT.